One and the same sample provided the 7 T cell receptor beta chains below, sequenced in a study of CD8 T cells in Susac syndrome. An amount of RNA that ranged from roughly 0.5 to 1 ug was reverse transcribed with random hexamers. One entry per CDR3 protein, called by TCRdb with MiXCR from the immunoSEQ multiplex PCR reads. The data show under 200,000 distinct CDR3 sequences, roughly nine tenths seen once. The sample was CD4+ T cells from PBMCs. These receptors all come from a human donor with Susac syndrome.

This chain joins TRBV18 and TRBJ1-1; D call uncertain. Germline CDR1 reads KGHSH; CDR2 reads LQKENI. V lost 3 bases to trimming and J lost 0 bases, with 11 bases between them. The CDR3 sequence is 15 residues long. In DNA form, the CDR3 reads TGTGCCAGCTCACCCTTTGGGGAAATGAACACTGAAGCTTTCTTT. It translates to CASSPFGEMNTEAFF.

This chain links TRBV20-1 with TRBJ2-2; D possibly corresponds to TRBD2 (6 bases). The CDR3 contains 13 residues. Germline values: CDR1 DFQATT, CDR2 SNEGSKA (reference sequence). The V and J ends lost 7 bases and 5 bases respectively, with 14 bases between them. The CDR3 DNA reads TGCAGTGTGGGCGGGGCAAGGACCGGGGAGCTGTTTTTT. This codes for CSVGGARTGELFF.

This clonotype was picked up one time. V gene TRBV28 combines with J gene TRBJ1-2, with a possible D match to TRBD1 (5 bases). Trimming took 2 bases from V and 8 from J, leaving 12 bases between them. Germline loops: CDR1 MDHEN, CDR2 SYDVKM. This CDR3 spans 13 amino acids. CDR3 in DNA: TGTGCCAGCAGTTTAGCGGGCACAGGAGGCTACACCTTC. Translated, it gives CASSLAGTGGYTF.

The chain couples TRBV10-3 to TRBJ1-2; D is ambiguous. V was clipped by 9 bases and J by 4 bases, with 15 bases between them. The germline gives CDR1 ENHRY, CDR2 SYGVKD. The CDR3 loop spans 13 amino acids. CDR3 amino acids: CAISIEGRYGYTF. CDR3 sequence (DNA): TGTGCCATTTCCATAGAGGGTCGCTATGGCTACACCTTC.

The V call is TRBV7-3, the J call TRBJ2-3, with 12 bases lining up with TRBD2. V was pared by 5 bases and J by 2 bases, with 5 bases of the junction left unmatched. This CDR3 contains 16 residues. Germline V gene data show CDR1 as SGHTA and CDR2 as FQGTGA. The CDR3 bases are TGTGCCAGCAGCCCGACTAGCGGGAGTAACACAGATACGCAGTATTTT. Residues: CASSPTSGSNTDTQYF. The variable domain in full, completed from reference TRBV7-3 and TRBJ2-3, reads GAGVSQTPSNKVTEKGKYVELRCDPISGHTALYWYRQSLGQGPEFLIYFQGTGAADDSGLPNDRFFAVRPEGSVSTLKIQRTERGDSAVYLCASSPTSGSNTDTQYFGPGTRLTVL.

The V gene is TRBV5-1, the J gene TRBJ2-7; possibly TRBD2 for D (5 bases). The V end was cut by 3 bases, the J end by 5 bases, with 12 bases between. The CDR3 sequence is 13 residues long. Germline-derived CDR1 and CDR2 are SGHRS and YFSETQ. CDR3 region: CASSSGIVDEQYF. The CDR3 nucleotides are TGCGCCAGCAGCTCGGGGATTGTCGACGAGCAGTACTTC.

This chain uses TRBV4-1 with TRBJ2-1; 7 nucleotides align to TRBD2. Germline V gene data show CDR1 as MGHRA and CDR2 as YSYEKL. This CDR3 spans 13 amino acids. V lost 4 bases and J lost 8; bases outside the gene matches: 5. The CDR3 spells CASSRILADEQFF. The CDR3 DNA sequence: TGCGCCAGCAGCCGAATCCTAGCGGATGAGCAGTTCTTC.